This T cell receptor beta chain derives from a study of blood T cell repertoires in COVID-19. Study context: Collection of acute and convalescent COVID-19 samples took place in the United States, Italy and Spain. In each case, the material was cDNA or gDNA derived from T cells, B-cell-depleted T cells, or PBMCs.

As processed by the authors: The assay estimated nucleated cells by amplifying reference gene primers. Generated by immunoSEQ multiplex PCR, the TCRdb table keeps only in-frame clones and is missing some. V, J and clone size are those of that table, while D and trimming were read from the DNA. The table includes approximately 200,000 clones, 70% to 90% detected once. The origin of this receptor is a man aged 25 to 45 with acute or convalescent COVID-19. Sequenced input: peripheral blood.

The CDR3 DNA reads as TGTGCCAGCAGTGAAGGGCCCTCCTACGAGCAGTACTTC. Amino acid sequence: CASSEGPSYEQYF. The chain employs TRBV6-1 and TRBJ2-7; D not resolved. Trimming shortened V by 1 base and J by 0 bases, and 4 bases separated the two germline ends. Germline V lookup: CDR1 MNHNS, CDR2 SASEGT. CDR3 size: 13 residues.